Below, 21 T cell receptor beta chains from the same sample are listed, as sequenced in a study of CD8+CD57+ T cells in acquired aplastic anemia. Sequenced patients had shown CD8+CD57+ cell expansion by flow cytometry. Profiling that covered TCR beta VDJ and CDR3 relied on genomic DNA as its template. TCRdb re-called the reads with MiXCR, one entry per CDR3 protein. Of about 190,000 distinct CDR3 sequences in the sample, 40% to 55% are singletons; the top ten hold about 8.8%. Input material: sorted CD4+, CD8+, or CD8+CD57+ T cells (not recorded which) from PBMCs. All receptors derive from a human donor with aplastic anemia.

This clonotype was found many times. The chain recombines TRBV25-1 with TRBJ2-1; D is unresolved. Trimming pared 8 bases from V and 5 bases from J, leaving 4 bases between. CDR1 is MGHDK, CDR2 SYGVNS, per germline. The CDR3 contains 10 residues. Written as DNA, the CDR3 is TGTGCCAGCGGGGACAATGAGCAGTTCTTC. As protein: CASGDNEQFF.

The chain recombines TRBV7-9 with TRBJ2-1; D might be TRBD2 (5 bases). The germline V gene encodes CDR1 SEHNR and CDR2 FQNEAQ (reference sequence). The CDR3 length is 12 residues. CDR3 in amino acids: CALEAAYNEQFF. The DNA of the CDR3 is TGTGCGTTAGAAGCGGCCTACAATGAGCAGTTCTTC.

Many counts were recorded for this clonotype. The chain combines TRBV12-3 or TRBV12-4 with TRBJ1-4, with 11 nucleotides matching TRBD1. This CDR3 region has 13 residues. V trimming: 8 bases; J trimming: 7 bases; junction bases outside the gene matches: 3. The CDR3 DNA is TGTGCCAGCGGGGACAGGGGGATTGAAAAACTGTTTTTT. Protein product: CASGDRGIEKLFF.

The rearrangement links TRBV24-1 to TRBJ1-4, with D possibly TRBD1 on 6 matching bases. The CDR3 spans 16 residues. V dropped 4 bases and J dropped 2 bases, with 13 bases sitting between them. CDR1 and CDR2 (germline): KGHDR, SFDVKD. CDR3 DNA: TGTGCCACCAGTGAGGGAACAGGGCTTACTAATGAAAAACTGTTTTTT. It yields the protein CATSEGTGLTNEKLFF.

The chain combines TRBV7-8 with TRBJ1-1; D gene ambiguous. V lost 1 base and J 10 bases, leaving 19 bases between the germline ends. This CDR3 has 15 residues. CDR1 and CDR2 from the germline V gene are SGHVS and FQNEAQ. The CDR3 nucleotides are TGTGCCAGCAGCTTAGACAAGGGTACGAGTGAGGGAGCTTTCTTT. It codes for CASSLDKGTSEGAFF.

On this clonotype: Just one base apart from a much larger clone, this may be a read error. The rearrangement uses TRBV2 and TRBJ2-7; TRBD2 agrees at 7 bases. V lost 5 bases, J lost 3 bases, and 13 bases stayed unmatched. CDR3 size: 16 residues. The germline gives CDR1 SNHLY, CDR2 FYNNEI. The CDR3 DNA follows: TGTGCCAGCAGTCCCTGGGCGGGGGAAAGAAGCTACGAGCAGTACTTC. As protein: CASSPWAGERSYEQYF.

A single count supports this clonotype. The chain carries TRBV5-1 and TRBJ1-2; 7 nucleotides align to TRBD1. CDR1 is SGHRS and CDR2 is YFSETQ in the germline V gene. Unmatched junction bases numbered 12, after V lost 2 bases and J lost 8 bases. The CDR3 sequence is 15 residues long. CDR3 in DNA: TGCGCCAGCAGCTTCGCTAGACAGGGAACGGAAGGCTACACCTTC. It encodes CASSFARQGTEGYTF.

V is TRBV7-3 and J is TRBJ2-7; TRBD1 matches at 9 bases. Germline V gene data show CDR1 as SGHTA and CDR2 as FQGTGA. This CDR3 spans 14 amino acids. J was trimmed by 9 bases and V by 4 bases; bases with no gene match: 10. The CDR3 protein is CASSSGQGRDGQYF. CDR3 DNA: TGTGCCAGCAGCTCCGGACAGGGGAGGGACGGGCAGTACTTC.

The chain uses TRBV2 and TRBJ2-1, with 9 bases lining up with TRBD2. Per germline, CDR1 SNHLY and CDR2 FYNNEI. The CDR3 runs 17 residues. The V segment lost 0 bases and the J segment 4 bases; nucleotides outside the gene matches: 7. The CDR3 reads CASSEALLAGLYNEQFF. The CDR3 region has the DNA TGTGCCAGCAGTGAAGCGCTACTAGCGGGCCTTTACAATGAGCAGTTCTTC.

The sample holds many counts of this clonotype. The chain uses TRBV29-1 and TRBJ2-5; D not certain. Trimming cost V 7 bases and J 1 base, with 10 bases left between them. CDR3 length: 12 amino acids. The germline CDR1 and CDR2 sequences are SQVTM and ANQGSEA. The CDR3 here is CSAPVSQETQYF. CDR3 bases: TGCAGCGCCCCAGTCAGCCAAGAGACCCAGTACTTC.

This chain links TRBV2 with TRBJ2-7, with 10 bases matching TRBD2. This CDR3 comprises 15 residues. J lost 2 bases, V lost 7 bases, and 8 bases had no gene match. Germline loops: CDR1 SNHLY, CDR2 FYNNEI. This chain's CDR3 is CASKNSGGTTYEQYF. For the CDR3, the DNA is TGTGCCAGCAAAAATAGCGGGGGGACAACCTACGAGCAGTACTTC.

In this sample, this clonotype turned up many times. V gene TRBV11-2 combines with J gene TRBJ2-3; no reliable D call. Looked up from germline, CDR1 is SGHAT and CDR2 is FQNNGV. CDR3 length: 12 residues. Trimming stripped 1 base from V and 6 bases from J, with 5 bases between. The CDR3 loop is CASSLVRDTQYF. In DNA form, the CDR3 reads TGTGCCAGCAGCTTAGTAAGGGATACGCAGTATTTT.

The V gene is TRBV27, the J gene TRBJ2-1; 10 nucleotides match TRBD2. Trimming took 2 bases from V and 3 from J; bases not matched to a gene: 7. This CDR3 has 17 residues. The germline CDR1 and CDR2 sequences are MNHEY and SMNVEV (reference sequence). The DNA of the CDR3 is TGTGCCAGCAGTTTAGCTAGCGGGAGTCTTGTCTACAATGAGCAGTTCTTC. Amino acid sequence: CASSLASGSLVYNEQFF.

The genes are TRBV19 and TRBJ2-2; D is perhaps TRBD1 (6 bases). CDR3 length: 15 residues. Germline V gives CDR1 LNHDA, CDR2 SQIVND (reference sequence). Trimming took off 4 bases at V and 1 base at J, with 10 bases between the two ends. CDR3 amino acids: CASSTSRGNTGELFF. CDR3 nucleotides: TGTGCCAGTAGTACCTCCAGGGGGAACACCGGGGAGCTGTTTTTT.

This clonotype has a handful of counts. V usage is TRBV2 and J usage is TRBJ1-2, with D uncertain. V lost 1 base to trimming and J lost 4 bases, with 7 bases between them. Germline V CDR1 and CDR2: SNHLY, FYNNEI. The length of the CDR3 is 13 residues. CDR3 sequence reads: CASSEDRSYGYTF. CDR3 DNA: TGTGCCAGCAGTGAAGATCGGAGCTATGGCTACACCTTC. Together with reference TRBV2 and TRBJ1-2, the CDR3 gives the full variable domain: EPEVTQTPSHQVTQMGQEVILRCVPISNHLYFYWYRQILGQKVEFLVSFYNNEISEKSEIFDDQFSVERPDGSNFTLKIRSTKLEDSAMYFCASSEDRSYGYTFGSGTRLTVV.

The CDR3 sequence is CASTPASGQKYGYTF. The CDR3 coding sequence is TGTGCCAGCACCCCTGCTTCGGGACAGAAGTATGGCTACACCTTC. The chain joins TRBV5-4 to TRBJ1-2; 7 nucleotides align to TRBD1. This CDR3 has 15 amino acids. CDR1 is SGHNT and CDR2 is YYREEE in the germline V gene (reference sequence). After removal of 6 bases from V and 5 bases from J, the junction contained 13 bases not matched to a gene.

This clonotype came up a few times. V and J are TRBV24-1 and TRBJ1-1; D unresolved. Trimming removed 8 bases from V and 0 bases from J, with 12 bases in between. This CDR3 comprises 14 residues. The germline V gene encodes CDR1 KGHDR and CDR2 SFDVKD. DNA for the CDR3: TGTGCCACCATAGTGACACCCATGAACACTGAAGCTTTCTTT. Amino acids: CATIVTPMNTEAFF.

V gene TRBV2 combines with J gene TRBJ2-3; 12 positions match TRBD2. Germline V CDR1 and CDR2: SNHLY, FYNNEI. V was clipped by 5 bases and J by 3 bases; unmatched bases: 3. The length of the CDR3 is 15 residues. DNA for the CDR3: TGTGCCAGCAGTCAGACTAGCGGGAGAACAGATACGCAGTATTTT. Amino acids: CASSQTSGRTDTQYF.

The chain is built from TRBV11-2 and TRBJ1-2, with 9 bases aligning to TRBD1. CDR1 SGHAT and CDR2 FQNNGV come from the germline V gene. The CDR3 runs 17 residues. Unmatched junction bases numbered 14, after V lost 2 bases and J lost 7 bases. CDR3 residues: CASSLRPSVTGGCGYTF. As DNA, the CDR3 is TGTGCCAGCAGCTTACGCCCGTCCGTGACAGGGGGTTGTGGCTACACCTTC.

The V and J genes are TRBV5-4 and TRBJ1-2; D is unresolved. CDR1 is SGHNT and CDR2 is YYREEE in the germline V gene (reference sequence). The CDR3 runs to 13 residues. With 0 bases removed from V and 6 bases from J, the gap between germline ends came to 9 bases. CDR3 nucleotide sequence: TGTGCCAGCAGCTTGGCGGGGTCCCATGGCTACACCTTC. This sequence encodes CASSLAGSHGYTF.

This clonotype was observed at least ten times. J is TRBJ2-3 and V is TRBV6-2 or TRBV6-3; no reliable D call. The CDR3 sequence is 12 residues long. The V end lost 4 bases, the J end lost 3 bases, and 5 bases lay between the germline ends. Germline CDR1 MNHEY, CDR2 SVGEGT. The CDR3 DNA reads TGTGCCAGCAGTTTAACGACAGATACGCAGTATTTT. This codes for CASSLTTDTQYF.